This T cell receptor (beta chain) emerged from a study of T cells in localized non-small cell lung cancer (dated by TCRdb to about 2020). About the study as a whole: The study analyzed T cell repertoires of around 250 early-stage NSCLC patients, comparing tumors and uninvolved tumor-adjacent lungs. The cohort consisted of 200 to 300 treatment-naive NSCLC patients whose localized lung tumors had been resected. A mean age of 66.3 years was recorded for the NSCLC patients, of whom 120 to 150 were male and about a hundred were female. The full study reports these points: Because of the exploratory design, TCR variables were selected using unadjusted p-values without false-discovery rate correction. The highest T cell clonality was observed in uninvolved tumor-adjacent lung, where clonality exceeded that of tumor, suggesting that antigenic responses were more focused in uninvolved tumor-adjacent lung. Longer overall survival was associated with higher blood T cell density, whereas shorter survival was associated with higher adjacent-lung clonality. Because multi-region sequencing of the tumors was not done, intratumor heterogeneity could not be ruled out. A median of around 57 of the top 100 tumor clones turned up in the paired uninvolved adjacent lung, and 28 of those clones also ranked among the top 100 of that same adjacent lung.

With respect to this clone: Its antigen specificity is not known. Base qualities were left out, and no much larger clone turns up one base away.

The V end loses 3 bases and the J end loses 2 bases, and a stretch of 7 bases separates them. The germline V gene supplies CDR1 ENHRY and CDR2 SYGVKD. The CDR3 covers 13 residues, taking in both the cysteine and the phenylalanine. Only the CDR3 DNA stays, 39 bases, in frame from base 1. At diagnosis, tumor, uninvolved tumor-adjacent lung and peripheral blood were collected and then preserved as a mix of FFPE and fresh-frozen material. For TCR repertoire profiling, blood samples were analyzed in the form of peripheral blood mononuclear cells. The immunoSEQ Assay was used to sequence TCR beta CDR3 regions from DNA. The source study handled its data this way. T cell density was computed as TCR beta template counts normalized to usable DNA estimated by amplifying housekeeping genes. Using the preseqR package, richness was estimated by extrapolating to 120,000 templates for tissue samples and 400,000 templates for PBMC samples. Clonality was taken to be one minus Pielou's evenness. Tissue-enriched TCRs were identified by differential abundance testing using productive amino-acid clonotypes, minimum total count 5 and alpha 0.1. The Jaccard Index and the Morisita Overlap Index were used to measure how much the repertoires overlapped between compartments. GLIPH grouped TCR beta CDR3s together with public tetramer-defined viral CDR3s, and a viral motif had to include at least three viral sequences and show V-gene enrichment. Drawn from immuneACCESS, this table holds only the in-frame rearrangements with V and J called that TCRdb kept. Clones are partly lost; checked studies trace under half to an unresolved V gene and leave the rest unexplained. For V, J and clone size, that table is used; D and trimming come from the DNA. In this sample the table shows approximately 21,000 clones, around 90% of which occur a single time. The top ten hold 25% to 30% of the sample.

Recombination joined TRBV10-3 with TRBJ2-5; the D gene lacks a confident call. The sample here was peripheral blood mononuclear cells, taken before any cancer treatment. The origin of this receptor is a male donor at least 60 years old with stage II lung adenocarcinoma. DNA sequence: TGTGCCATCAGTGAACCGGGTCAAGAGACCCAGTACTTC. It encodes CAISEPGQETQYF.